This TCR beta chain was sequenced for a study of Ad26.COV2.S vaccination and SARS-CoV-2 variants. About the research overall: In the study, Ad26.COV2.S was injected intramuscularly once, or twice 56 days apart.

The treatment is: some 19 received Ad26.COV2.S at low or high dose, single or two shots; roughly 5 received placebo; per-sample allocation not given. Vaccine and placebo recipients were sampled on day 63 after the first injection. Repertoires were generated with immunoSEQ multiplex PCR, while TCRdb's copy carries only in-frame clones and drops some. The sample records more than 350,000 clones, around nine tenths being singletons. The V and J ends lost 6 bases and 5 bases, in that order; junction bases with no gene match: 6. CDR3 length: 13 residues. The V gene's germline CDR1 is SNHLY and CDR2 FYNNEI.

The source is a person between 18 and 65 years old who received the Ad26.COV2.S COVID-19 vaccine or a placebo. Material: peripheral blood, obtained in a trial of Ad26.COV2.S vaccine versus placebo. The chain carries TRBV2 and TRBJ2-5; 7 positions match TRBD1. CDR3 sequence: CASRETGYETQYF. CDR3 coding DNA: TGTGCCAGCAGGGAGACAGGGTATGAGACCCAGTACTTC.